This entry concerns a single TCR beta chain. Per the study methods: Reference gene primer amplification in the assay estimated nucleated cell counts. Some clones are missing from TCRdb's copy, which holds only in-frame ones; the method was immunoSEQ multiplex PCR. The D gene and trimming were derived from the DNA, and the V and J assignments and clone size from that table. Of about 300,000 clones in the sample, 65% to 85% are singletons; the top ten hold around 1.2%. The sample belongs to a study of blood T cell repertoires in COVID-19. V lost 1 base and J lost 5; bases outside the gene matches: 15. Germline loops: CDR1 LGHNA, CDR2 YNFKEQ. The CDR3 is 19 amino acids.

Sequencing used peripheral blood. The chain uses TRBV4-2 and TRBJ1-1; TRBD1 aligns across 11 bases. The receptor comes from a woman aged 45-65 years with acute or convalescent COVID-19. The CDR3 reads CASSQVVGRGWDRGTEAFF. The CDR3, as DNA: TGTGCCAGCAGCCAAGTTGTAGGCCGAGGGTGGGACAGGGGGACTGAAGCTTTCTTT.